This TCR beta chain derives from a study of technical replicates of blood from a few donors. In its sample, this clone was seen a few times. V trimming: 5 bases; J trimming: 3 bases; junction bases outside the gene matches: 6. The length of the CDR3 is 15 residues. In germline, CDR1 is MGHRA, CDR2 YSYEKL. Produced via immunoSEQ multiplex PCR; TCRdb's table is partial and in-frame only. The sample records under 75,000 clones, approximately 92% being singletons. Material for sequencing was PBMCs. The V and J genes are TRBV4-1 and TRBJ1-5; the match to TRBD1 covers 8 bases. The TCR was taken from a human donor in good health. Some clones in this sample may be carry-over from other donors' samples. The CDR3 nucleotides read TGCGCCAGCAGCTCCTCGGACAGGGTCAATCAGCCCCAGCATTTT. Protein: CASSSSDRVNQPQHF.